This entry lists 11 T cell receptor beta chains sequenced from one sample in a study of blood T cell repertoires in COVID-19. Data came from immunoSEQ multiplex PCR; TCRdb stores just in-frame clones and leaves some out. The data contain about 200,000 clones, about 88% of them singletons. Sample: peripheral blood. These receptors all come from a woman in her forties or fifties with COVID-19, enrolled during active disease.

On this clone itself: The junction does not match germline at one end; this may be a read error. This sequence joins TRBV23-1 and TRBJ1-2; D is unresolved. TRBV23-1 is an ORF; its function is uncertain. The length of the CDR3 is 12 residues. CDR3 sequence: CASCQPSYGYTF. CDR3 nucleotides: TGCGCCAGCTGTCAGCCTAGTTATGGCTACACCTTC.

This rearrangement joins TRBV11-2 to TRBJ1-3; D not resolved. Germline CDR1 is SGHAT and CDR2 is FQNNGV. Trimming shortened V by 1 base and J by 0 bases, and 10 bases separated the two germline ends. The CDR3 runs to 16 residues. The CDR3 DNA is TGTGCCAGCAGCTTAGTTCCGGGGATCTCTGGAAACACCATATATTTT. The encoded protein is CASSLVPGISGNTIYF. Combining the CDR3 with reference TRBV11-2 and TRBJ1-3 gives the whole variable domain EAGVAQSPRYKIIEKRQSVAFWCNPISGHATLYWYQQILGQGPKLLIQFQNNGVVDDSQLPKDRFSAERLKGVDSTLKIQPAKLEDSAVYLCASSLVPGISGNTIYFGEGSWLTVV.

The chain employs TRBV2 and TRBJ2-5; D is possibly TRBD1 (5 bases). This CDR3 comprises 14 residues. The V and J ends lost 6 bases and 0 bases respectively, with 11 bases between them. Germline CDR1 is SNHLY and CDR2 is FYNNEI. The chain's CDR3 is CASSPRQHQETQYF. The CDR3 bases are TGTGCCAGCAGCCCCCGACAGCACCAAGAGACCCAGTACTTC.

The gene calls are TRBV2 and TRBJ1-3, with a possible D match to TRBD1 (6 bases). Germline lookup yields CDR1 SNHLY and CDR2 FYNNEI. With 4 bases removed from V and 0 bases from J, the gap between germline ends came to 10 bases. CDR3 size: 15 residues. Here the CDR3 DNA reads TGTGCCAGCAGTGGCACAGGGCTCTCTGGAAACACCATATATTTT. Its protein product is CASSGTGLSGNTIYF.

This clone was detected once. The chain combines TRBV5-6 with TRBJ1-1, with 8 bases aligning to TRBD1. V shed 0 bases and J 5 bases; nucleotides not matched to a gene: 12. The germline CDR1 and CDR2 sequences are SGHDT and YYEEEE. This CDR3 spans 17 amino acids. DNA for the CDR3: TGTGCCAGCAGCTTGGCCGTGTCAGGGGGCGGTGGGACTGAAGCTTTCTTT. Translation gives CASSLAVSGGGGTEAFF.

The gene calls are TRBV19 and TRBJ2-3, with a weak D call TRBD2 (5 bases). The germline V gene encodes CDR1 LNHDA and CDR2 SQIVND (reference sequence). The CDR3 is 12 residues long. Deletions cut 5 bases from V and 5 bases from J, with 8 bases between. The CDR3 sequence: CASSFGLDTQYF. For the CDR3, the DNA is TGTGCCAGTAGTTTCGGACTAGATACGCAGTATTTT.

The V call is TRBV14, the J call TRBJ2-3; a weak D match, TRBD1 (6 bases). Germline CDR1 is SGHDN and CDR2 is FVKESK. Trimming took off 4 bases at V and 1 base at J, with 6 bases between the two ends. The CDR3 is 13 residues long. In DNA form, the CDR3 reads TGTGCCAGCAGCCCAGGGGGCACAGATACGCAGTATTTT. Translated, it gives CASSPGGTDTQYF.

The V call is TRBV7-2, the J call TRBJ2-3; possibly TRBD1 for D (6 bases). Trimming pared 5 bases from V and 4 bases from J, leaving 19 bases between. Germline V gives CDR1 SGHTA, CDR2 FQGNSA. The CDR3 extends over 16 amino acids. The CDR3 region has the DNA TGTGCCAGCAGCCGCCGGAAGGACAGATTTCCAGATACGCAGTATTTT. Amino acids: CASSRRKDRFPDTQYF.

The V and J genes are TRBV5-5 and TRBJ1-3; D remains unclear. V lost 4 bases, J lost 0 bases, and 11 bases lay in between. The CDR3 loop spans 15 amino acids. Per germline, CDR1 SGHKS and CDR2 YYEKEE (reference sequence). The CDR3 DNA reads as TGTGCCAGCAGCCGTACAGTCTACTCTGGAAACACCATATATTTT. Amino acids: CASSRTVYSGNTIYF.

This clone was recorded once. The chain recombines TRBV11-2 with TRBJ1-1; D unresolved. The CDR3 length is 14 residues. V lost 1 base and J 2 bases, leaving 8 bases between the germline ends. Germline V gene lookup returns CDR1 SGHAT and CDR2 FQNNGV. For the CDR3, the DNA is TGTGCCAGCAGCTTAGGAATGGGCAACACTGAAGCTTTCTTT. Translation: CASSLGMGNTEAFF.

The genes are TRBV6-6 and TRBJ2-2, with TRBD1 matching over 7 bases. V lost 2 bases and J lost 1; bases outside the gene matches: 4. Germline lookup yields CDR1 MNHNY and CDR2 SVGAGI (reference sequence). This CDR3 has 16 amino acids. The CDR3 here is CASSYARTGNTGELFF. The CDR3 DNA is TGTGCCAGCAGTTACGCTCGGACAGGGAACACCGGGGAGCTGTTTTTT.